This T cell receptor beta chain stems from a study of OX40 agonist ivuxolimab in advanced cancers. Study in general: In this cohort, patients received ivuxolimab, an agonistic anti-OX40 (CD134) antibody. Partial responses were achieved by three patients, one with hepatocellular carcinoma and two with cutaneous melanoma. Study-level results: CD4+ T cells averaged fewer expanded clones than CD8+ T cells.

With regard to this clone: Its antigen is unidentified.

Profiled with immunoSEQ multiplex PCR; TCRdb holds only in-frame clones, not every one. The sample consists of tens of thousands of clones, around 90% of them appearing once. The CDR3 spans 15 residues. The germline V gene has CDR1 ENHRY and CDR2 SYGVKD. The V gene end was trimmed by 1 base and the J gene end by 7 bases; junction bases not matched to a gene: 5. The specimen was CD4+ or CD8+ T cells sorted from blood, collected in a trial of the OX40 agonist ivuxolimab. This receptor was taken from an adult with an advanced solid tumor such as melanoma, head and neck, liver or kidney cancer. V is TRBV10-3 and J is TRBJ2-1; 9 bases agree with TRBD2. The CDR3 nucleotides are TGTGCCATCAGTGAGTTAGCGGGAGTAAGGAATGAGCAGTTCTTC. This encodes CAISELAGVRNEQFF.